This TCR beta chain is from a study of shared T cell receptors in the human thymus. This clone has only a few counts. Trimming shortened V by 1 base and J by 8 bases, and 8 bases separated the two germline ends. Germline values: CDR1 SEHNR, CDR2 FQNEAQ (reference sequence). The CDR3 spans 12 residues. TCRdb keeps only in-frame clones here, not all; method: immunoSEQ multiplex PCR. Among under 700,000 clones listed, more than 75% were seen once. Separately, the same data were catalogued under a study of human thymus T cells. That paper notes: Resections from corrective heart surgery supplied the thymus tissue. Reports from related research described highly overlapping thymic repertoires among unrelated individuals.

V is TRBV7-9 and J is TRBJ1-1, with unresolved D. The sample was thymocytes. The TCR sequence derives from a boy under three years old with a congenital heart defect. CDR3 residues: CASSLERVEAFF. The CDR3 nucleotides read TGTGCCAGCAGCTTAGAGAGGGTGGAAGCTTTCTTT.